The following is a T cell receptor beta chain sequence with its context. This entry belongs to a study of blood T cell repertoires in COVID-19. At the level of the study: COVID-19 samples collected from the United States, Italy and Spain covered acute and convalescent phases. PBMCs, B-cell-depleted T cells, or T cells were the source of the cDNA or gDNA that made up the material.

V was trimmed by 4 bases and J by 10 bases, leaving 21 bases between them. CDR1 SGHKS and CDR2 YYEKEE come from the germline V gene (reference sequence). The CDR3 totals 15 residues. Original methodology: Estimation of nucleated cell counts relied on the amplification of reference gene primers. The repertoire was sequenced with immunoSEQ multiplex PCR; TCRdb's copy has only in-frame clones and lacks some. V, J and clone size derive from that table, while D and trimming were established from the DNA sequence. The repertoire holds roughly 47,000 clones, over 70% seen once, with about 7.3% in the top ten.

The clonotype comes from a man aged 50-59 years with acute or convalescent COVID-19. The specimen was peripheral blood. The J gene is TRBJ1-3, the V gene TRBV5-5; possibly TRBD1 for D (5 bases). The CDR3 nucleotides read TGTGCCAGCAGCCCCGGGACTCTCCCGGAGGAGACCATATATTTT. It specifies CASSPGTLPEETIYF.